The 2 T cell receptor beta chains in this list originate from one sample, sequenced in a study of early T cells in non-severe SARS-CoV-2 infection. TCRdb re-called the 5' RACE reads through MiXCR, storing one row per CDR3 protein. Here the sample spans around 70,000 distinct CDR3 sequences, less than 9.5% being singletons. The source material was whole blood. These receptors originate from an adult who was a healthcare worker with PCR-confirmed SARS-CoV-2 infection or an uninfected control (not recorded which).

This clonotype was observed a few times. The gene calls are TRBV7-9 and TRBJ2-3; 10 nucleotides match TRBD2. The ends lost 5 bases at V and 3 bases at J; junction bases unmatched: 2. The CDR3 spans 14 residues. The germline CDR1 and CDR2 sequences are SEHNR and FQNEAQ (reference sequence). The CDR3 nucleotides are TGTGCCAGCAGCGGTAGCGGGAGGACAGATACGCAGTATTTT. It codes for CASSGSGRTDTQYF. Using reference TRBV7-9 and TRBJ2-3 for the parts outside the CDR3, the full variable domain is DTGVSQNPRHKITKRGQNVTFRCDPISEHNRLYWYRQTLGQGPEFLTYFQNEAQLEKSRLLSDRFSAERPKGSFSTLEIQRTEQGDSAMYLCASSGSGRTDTQYFGPGTRLTVL.

This clonotype was seen ten or more times. The chain is built from TRBV6-5 and TRBJ2-6; D gene unclear. Trimming cost V 3 bases and J 2 bases, with 11 bases left between them. Germline V lookup: CDR1 MNHEY, CDR2 SVGAGI. This CDR3 has 16 residues. CDR3 coding DNA: TGTGCCAGCAGTTATGGGCACAGAACTGGGGCCAACGTCCTGACTTTC. It codes for CASSYGHRTGANVLTF.